A single sample gave rise to the 25 T cell receptor beta chains below, sequenced in a study of T cell clonality in common variable immunodeficiency. Some clones are missing from TCRdb's copy, which holds only in-frame ones; the method was immunoSEQ multiplex PCR. The sample has more than 45,000 clones, none seen only once. Sequenced material: peripheral blood mononuclear cells. These receptors were obtained from a person aged 18 to 70 in good health.

This clone was seen repeatedly, ten times or more. The read gets to within 3 residues of the CDR3 end, and the germline J gene fills in the rest. This chain connects TRBV19 to TRBJ2-4, with 11 positions matching TRBD1. CDR3 length: 14 residues. Germline assignment: CDR1 LNHDA and CDR2 SQIVND (reference sequence). With V trimmed by 3 bases and J by 6 bases, 1 base remained unmatched. The sequenced part of the CDR3 DNA is TGTGCCAGTAGTATGGGACAGGGGGGAAACATT. Translating gives CASSMGQGGNI. The whole CDR3 sequence is CASSMGQGGNIQYF.

This clone was found many times. The read stops 3 residues short of the end of the CDR3; the missing end is completed from the germline J gene. This sequence joins TRBV5-1 and TRBJ2-5; D is ambiguous. The CDR3 covers 13 residues. V was pared by 2 bases and J by 0 bases, with 5 bases between. The germline CDR1 and CDR2 sequences are SGHRS and YFSETQ. The sequenced CDR3 bases are TGCGCCAGCAGCTTCCCGTACCAAGAGACC. Its protein product is CASSFPYQET. From start to end, the CDR3 is CASSFPYQETQYF. Together with reference TRBV5-1 and TRBJ2-5, the CDR3 gives the full variable domain: KAGVTQTPRYLIKTRGQQVTLSCSPISGHRSVSWYQQTPGQGLQFLFEYFSETQRNKGNFPGRFSGRQFSNSRSEMNVSTLELGDSALYLCASSFPYQETQYFGPGTRLLVL.

This clone was detected ten times or more. The CDR3 end falls 3 residues outside the read, so it is completed with the germline J gene. This chain links TRBV19 with TRBJ2-7, with 7 bases lining up with TRBD2. The V segment lost 3 bases and the J segment 0 bases; nucleotides outside the gene matches: 5. The CDR3 extends over 15 amino acids. Germline V gives CDR1 LNHDA, CDR2 SQIVND (reference sequence). The CDR3 loop is CASSIGGGGSYEQYF. The sequenced CDR3 bases are TGTGCCAGTAGTATCGGTGGCGGGGGCTCCTACGAG.

This clone was seen at least ten times. The CDR3 goes on 3 residues after the read ends, and that part is filled in from the germline J gene. V and J are TRBV7-8 and TRBJ2-7; tentative D call: TRBD2 (6 bases). The V and J ends lost 1 base and 2 bases respectively, with 12 bases between them. The CDR3 covers 15 residues. Germline CDR1 SGHVS, CDR2 FQNEAQ. CDR3 protein: CASSLVRLEAYEQYF. CDR3 bases read: TGTGCCAGCAGCTTAGTAAGACTAGAAGCCTACGAG.

This clone has a count of ten or more. Read coverage stops 3 residues before the CDR3 terminus; the germline J gene supplies the remainder. The chain links TRBV13 to TRBJ1-4; D is unresolved. The CDR3 has 12 amino acids. The V gene lost 5 bases and the J gene lost 5 bases, with 6 bases spanning the gap. Germline assignment: CDR1 PRHDT and CDR2 FYEKMQ (reference sequence). The CDR3 region is CASSPYNEKLFF. Incomplete CDR3 DNA: TGTGCCAGCAGCCCCTACAATGAAAAA.

The table lists this clone with many counts. The read falls 3 residues short of the CDR3 end, and the missing part is taken from the germline J gene. The V call is TRBV6-2 or TRBV6-3, the J call TRBJ2-2, with TRBD1 matching 7 bases. This CDR3 has 17 amino acids. Germline CDR1 MNHEY, CDR2 SVGEGT. The DNA read from the CDR3 is TGTGCCAGCAGTTACTCGGCCACCGCCTTCACAGGGGAAGAG. Translated, it gives CASSYSATAFTGEE. The full CDR3 sequence reads CASSYSATAFTGEELFF.

In its sample, this clone was seen many times. Sequencing ends 3 residues short of the CDR3 end; the germline J gene provides the rest. The chain uses TRBV19 and TRBJ1-2, with unresolved D. CDR1 is LNHDA and CDR2 is SQIVND in the germline V gene (reference sequence). CDR3 length: 15 amino acids. Trimming pared 7 bases from V and 3 bases from J, leaving 18 bases between. CDR3 protein: CASIQPGGSYYGYTF. The covered CDR3 bases are TGTGCCAGTATTCAACCGGGTGGCAGCTACTATGGC.

This clone was seen many times. The CDR3 DNA, read in part, is TGTGCCATCCGGGACAGGGAGAACTACGAG. Its translation: CAIRDRENYE. The entire CDR3 reads CAIRDRENYEQYF. The chain employs TRBV2 and TRBJ2-7; 9 nucleotides line up with TRBD1. The CDR3 extends 3 residues past the end of the read, so its final part is completed from the germline J gene. V lost 10 bases to trimming and J lost 3 bases; unmatched junction nucleotides: 7. The CDR3 has 13 residues. Germline CDR1 reads SNHLY; CDR2 reads FYNNEI.

Concerning this clone itself: Sequencing ends 3 residues short of the CDR3 end; the germline J gene provides the rest. The chain is built from TRBV5-1 and TRBJ2-1; TRBD1 is a possible D gene (5 bases). This CDR3 spans 14 amino acids. Trimming left V 6 bases short and J 0 bases short, with 10 bases between. Germline CDR1 is SGHRS and CDR2 is YFSETQ. CDR3 amino acids: CASTSDSSYNEQFF. The DNA read from the CDR3 is TGCGCCAGCACCTCCGACAGCTCCTACAATGAG.

This clone was seen a handful of times. The likely explanation is a read error, given a far larger clone one base away. The read is 3 residues too short to cover the CDR3 end, so that end is filled in from the germline J gene. The chain employs TRBV30 and TRBJ1-5, with 7 bases identical to TRBD1. J was trimmed by 3 bases and V by 4 bases; bases with no gene match: 15. Per germline, CDR1 GTSNPN and CDR2 SVGIG (reference sequence). There are 17 residues in the CDR3. CDR3 in amino acids: CAWTVGPTGSDNQPQHF. Incomplete CDR3 DNA: TGTGCCTGGACTGTAGGGCCGACAGGGAGTGACAATCAGCCC.

This clone was picked up many times. CDR3 DNA (partial): TGCGCCAGCAGCCGGGACAGCGCTAACTATGGC. It translates to CASSRDSANYG. The full CDR3 is CASSRDSANYGYTF. The V and J genes are TRBV5-1 and TRBJ1-2; 7 bases align to TRBD1. The DNA ends 3 residues before the CDR3 does, and the rest of the CDR3 is filled in from the germline J gene. CDR1 and CDR2 from the germline V gene are SGHRS and YFSETQ. CDR3 length: 14 residues. Trimming cost V 4 bases and J 0 bases; bases outside gene matches: 3.

This clone was detected ten times or more. The read stops 3 residues short of the end of the CDR3; the missing end is completed from the germline J gene. Distinct nucleotide sequences in the sample also encode this CDR3. The rearrangement joins TRBV6-2 or TRBV6-3 to TRBJ1-3; D unclear. CDR1 is MNHEY and CDR2 is SVGEGT in the germline V gene. This CDR3 is built from 14 residues. V shed 6 bases and J shed 0 bases, with 9 bases lying between them. The CDR3 sequence is CASRRASSGNTIYF. CDR3 DNA, as far as it was read: TGTGCCAGCAGGCGGGCAAGCTCTGGAAACACC.

This clone appeared many times. The read halts 3 residues ahead of the CDR3 end, with the missing end drawn from the germline J gene. The V and J genes are TRBV5-1 and TRBJ2-3; no definite D call. This CDR3 is built from 13 residues. V was clipped by 2 bases and J by 0 bases, with 4 bases between them. CDR1 and CDR2 (germline): SGHRS, YFSETQ. The CDR3 spells CASSLGSTDTQYF. CDR3 DNA (partial): TGCGCCAGCAGCTTAGGTAGCACAGATACG.

This clone was found many times. The part of the CDR3 DNA that was read is TGTGCCACCAGCAGCCTAGGGGAAAAGGGTACAAGGTCC. Translated: CATSSLGEKGTRS. The CDR3 as a whole reads CATSSLGEKGTRSIYF. The chain links TRBV15 to TRBJ1-3; D perhaps matches TRBD1 (5 bases). The CDR3 extends 3 residues past the end of the read, so its final part is completed from the germline J gene. The CDR3 covers 16 residues. Germline assignment: CDR1 LNHNV and CDR2 YYDKDF (reference sequence).

In this sample, this clone turned up many times. The CDR3 end lies 3 residues beyond the end of the read and is filled in from the germline J gene. J is TRBJ2-2 and V is TRBV6-2 or TRBV6-3; D uncertain. The germline gives CDR1 MNHEY, CDR2 SVGEGT. The length of the CDR3 is 15 residues. The part of the CDR3 DNA that was read is TGTGCCAGCAGTTATTACGGATCAACTAATGAAAAG. Amino acids: CASSYYGSTNEK. In full, the CDR3 is CASSYYGSTNEKLFF.

This clone was found many times. The CDR3 extends 3 residues past the end of the read, so its final part is completed from the germline J gene. The chain uses TRBV5-1 and TRBJ2-1; tentative D call: TRBD1 (6 bases). The CDR3 runs to 15 residues. V was trimmed by 2 bases and J by 8 bases, leaving 17 bases between them. Germline V gene sequence: CDR1 SGHRS, CDR2 YFSETQ. The CDR3 DNA, read in part, is TGCGCCAGCAGCTTCACAGGGTCCTTCCGCGATGAG. Translation: CASSFTGSFRDE. The whole CDR3 protein reads CASSFTGSFRDEQFF.

This clone was counted many times. The read ends 3 residues early relative to the CDR3; the germline J gene fills the gap. The chain joins TRBV6-1 to TRBJ2-7, with 10 bases fitting TRBD1. The germline gives CDR1 MNHNS, CDR2 SASEGT. V trimming: 4 bases; J trimming: 3 bases; junction bases outside the gene matches: 9. The CDR3 has 16 residues. The CDR3 bases that were read are TGTGCCAGCAGTGCATTTACCGGGACAGGGGTCTACGAG. Amino acid sequence: CASSAFTGTGVYE. The full CDR3 protein is CASSAFTGTGVYEQYF.

This clone was seen many times. The read is 3 residues too short to cover the CDR3 end, so that end is filled in from the germline J gene. The chain is built from TRBV5-1 and TRBJ2-5, with unresolved D. Trimming took 0 bases from V and 2 from J, leaving 5 bases between them. The CDR3 has 13 amino acids. Germline V gene lookup returns CDR1 SGHRS and CDR2 YFSETQ. The CDR3 here is CASSLGQQETQYF. The DNA read from the CDR3 is TGCGCCAGCAGCTTGGGGCAGCAAGAGACC. Looking up the rest from reference TRBV5-1 and TRBJ2-5 gives the full variable domain: KAGVTQTPRYLIKTRGQQVTLSCSPISGHRSVSWYQQTPGQGLQFLFEYFSETQRNKGNFPGRFSGRQFSNSRSEMNVSTLELGDSALYLCASSLGQQETQYFGPGTRLLVL.

This clone was recorded many times. The read finishes 3 residues shy of the CDR3 end, and the germline J gene is used to complete it. This chain uses TRBV2 with TRBJ1-1, with TRBD1 as a possible D gene (6 bases). V shed 6 bases and J shed 1 base, with 9 bases lying between them. This CDR3 is built from 13 residues. Germline loops: CDR1 SNHLY, CDR2 FYNNEI. The CDR3 DNA, read in part, is TGTGCCAGCAGACGGACAGAGAACACTGAA. The encoded protein is CASRRTENTE. The whole CDR3 sequence is CASRRTENTEAFF. The whole variable domain, filled in from reference TRBV2 and TRBJ1-1, reads EPEVTQTPSHQVTQMGQEVILRCVPISNHLYFYWYRQILGQKVEFLVSFYNNEISEKSEIFDDQFSVERPDGSNFTLKIRSTKLEDSAMYFCASRRTENTEAFFGQGTRLTVV.

With regard to this clone: The read ends 3 residues before the CDR3 terminus; that terminus is restored from the germline J gene. This chain uses TRBV5-5 with TRBJ2-1, with 7 bases aligning to TRBD2. V was clipped by 2 bases and J by 9 bases; unmatched bases: 2. This CDR3 spans 12 amino acids. From germline, CDR1 is SGHKS and CDR2 YYEKEE (reference sequence). CDR3 DNA, as far as it was read: TGTGCCAGCAGCTTTACTAGCGCTGAG. Its protein product is CASSFTSAE. The complete CDR3 protein is CASSFTSAEQFF.

In its sample, this clone was seen a few times. Read coverage stops 3 residues before the CDR3 terminus; the germline J gene supplies the remainder. The chain employs TRBV5-1 and TRBJ2-5; a possible D gene is TRBD1 (6 bases). The V gene's germline CDR1 is SGHRS and CDR2 YFSETQ. The germline V and J ends were trimmed by 4 bases and 2 bases, with 12 bases remaining between them. This CDR3 is built from 14 residues. The CDR3 spells CASSRDKIQETQYF. CDR3 bases read: TGCGCCAGCAGCAGGGACAAAATACAAGAGACC.

This clone was counted ten times or more. The missing CDR3 end, 3 residues past where the read stops, is filled in from the germline J gene. The V and J genes are TRBV10-3 and TRBJ2-4; D may be TRBD2 (6 bases). The CDR3 sequence is 12 residues long. Looked up from germline, CDR1 is ENHRY and CDR2 is SYGVKD. The CDR3 bases that were read are TGTGCCAGCGGGGACGGCGCACATGGT. Residues: CASGDGAHG. The whole CDR3 reads CASGDGAHGQYF.

This clone was seen repeatedly, ten times or more. The read ends 3 residues early relative to the CDR3; the germline J gene fills the gap. The chain carries TRBV19 and TRBJ2-4; possibly TRBD1 for D (6 bases). The CDR3 runs 15 residues. Germline loops: CDR1 LNHDA, CDR2 SQIVND (reference sequence). Trimming took off 3 bases at V and 4 bases at J, with 13 bases between the two ends. CDR3 bases read: TGTGCCAGTAGTATGGTGGAGACAGGAAAAAACATT. Its translation is CASSMVETGKNI. The CDR3 in full is CASSMVETGKNIQYF.

The table lists this clone with many counts. CDR3 loop: CASSQGQGDSYEQYF. The CDR3 bases that were read are TGTGCCAGCAGCCAGGGACAGGGGGACTCCTACGAG. This chain connects TRBV5-6 to TRBJ2-7; 11 bases agree with TRBD1. The sequenced fragment ends 3 residues before the CDR3 boundary, so the rest is inferred from the germline J gene. Germline V lookup: CDR1 SGHDT, CDR2 YYEEEE. CDR3 length equals 15 residues. V lost 4 bases and J lost 0; bases outside the gene matches: 3.

There are a few counts of this clone. The sequenced part of the CDR3 DNA is TGTGCCAGCAGCTTAGTATCAGGGGCAAAGGGGGAAAAG. As protein: CASSLVSGAKGEK. The complete CDR3 sequence is CASSLVSGAKGEKLFF. The gene calls are TRBV7-8 and TRBJ2-2; TRBD1 is a possible D gene (6 bases). The read finishes 3 residues shy of the CDR3 end, and the germline J gene is used to complete it. Germline CDR1 and CDR2: SGHVS and FQNEAQ. There are 16 residues in the CDR3.